This TCR beta chain was found in a study of post-analysis software for immune sequencing data (dated by TCRdb to the mid-2010s). Regarding the complete study: Recorded disease courses included relapsing-remitting, secondary progressive and progressive-relapsing multiple sclerosis, with some patients lacking subtype annotation. A subset of samples was prepared in parallel using single-end sample barcoding, then pooled and co-amplified after Illumina adapter ligation. The patient repertoires were compared against around 11 previously published healthy control repertoires obtained from donors aged 6 to 25 years.

With regard to this clonotype: Its target antigen remains unknown. There are no base qualities to consult, and no much larger clone falls within one base.

Preparation of the library involved PCR. The data were produced on an Illumina HiSeq 2500. To reduce PCR and sequencing biases, unique molecular identifiers were incorporated into the TCR beta cDNA libraries. Per 1 to 10 million input T cells, approximately 500,000 cDNA molecules were obtained, such that each molecule approximated one T cell. The patient libraries were prepared and sequenced using the same protocol as the earlier healthy control dataset. Samples belonging to the same batch were prepared together, multiplexed and sequenced on a shared HiSeq lane. For the original study's pipeline: Raw barcoded reads were processed with MIGEC, discarding single-read molecular identifier groups before consensus assembly and CDR3 extraction. VDJtools was used for post-analysis of the clonotype tables, and diversity was normalized by down-sampling every dataset to the size of the smallest sample. To correct batch-related cross-sample contamination, repertoire overlap clustering matched CDR3 amino acid sequences but not nucleotide sequences. TCRdb passed the public sequencing reads through fastp at Q25 and MiXCR, retaining productive beta sequences. Merged by CDR3 protein, the rows form single entries marked with the most common genes and DNA. These V and J calls rely on TCRdb rather than the paper's analysis. The sample table shows roughly 670,000 distinct CDR3 sequences, and approximately 60% are seen once. 11% of the sample belongs to the ten largest clones.

General findings and caveats noted by the study authors: Normalized Chao1 diversity was significantly lower in multiple sclerosis patients than controls, suggesting substantial peripheral T-cell clonal expansion. Strong co-clustering of samples prepared in the same batch was shown by direct clustering with F measure, prompting a batch-effect correction. The multiple sclerosis patient group was slightly younger than the control group. Significantly higher frequencies in patients than in controls were found for five or six TRBV segments, including TRBV5-6, TRBV5-1 and TRBV20-1.

V is shortened by 2 bases, J by 3 bases, and the region joining them spans 20 bases. From cysteine to phenylalanine, the CDR3 is 17 amino acids long. This entry keeps only the CDR3 DNA: 51 bases, framed from base 1. CDR1 and CDR2 are read off the germline V gene as SQVTM and ANQGSEA. To demonstrate the VDJtools post-analysis software, the study profiled TCR beta repertoires from the peripheral blood of under 15 young patients with multiple sclerosis. The multiple sclerosis patients were children and adolescents ranging in age from roughly 6 to 15 years. The source of this sequence is a girl aged 2-10 years with multiple sclerosis. The sequence joins TRBV29-1 to TRBJ1-3; TRBD1 is perhaps the D gene, given 6 matching bases. The material sequenced was blood. The DNA reads as follows: TGCAGCGTTGAAACTTGGACAGACCCCGGGAGTGGAAACACCATATATTTT. This is translated as CSVETWTDPGSGNTIYF.